This TCR beta chain is drawn from a study of shared clonotypes between healthy human individuals. The CDR3 spans 14 residues. Trimming removed 4 bases at V and 4 bases at J, with 11 bases between. Germline V gives CDR1 SEHNR, CDR2 FQNEAQ (reference sequence). Terminally differentiated effector memory CD45RA+ cells were left out of the naive CD8 fraction, which was CD45RO-negative and positively selected for CCR7. Every one of the donors was a Caucasian adult that lived in Nashville, Tennessee. For this clone: Its antigen is unknown. Other DNA sequences in this sample translate to the same CDR3.

Broader study findings: Sequencing depth was a factor that was expected to affect clonotype sharing among donors. Roughly 5% of naive CD4 clonotypes were shared across a handful of donors.

Data came from immunoSEQ multiplex PCR; TCRdb stores just in-frame clones and leaves some out. The table has about 1.9 million clones, roughly 93% seen once. The source is a man between 18 and 35 years old in good health. Some clones in this sample may be carry-over from other donors' samples. This chain connects TRBV7-9 to TRBJ2-1, with D maybe TRBD2 (5 bases). Sequencing used naive CD8+ T cells from PBMCs. The CDR3 region is CASSSSGGYNEQFF. The CDR3 nucleotides read TGTGCCAGCAGCTCCAGCGGCGGGTACAATGAGCAGTTCTTC.